Included here is one T cell receptor beta chain sequence, with context. Its antigen is unknown. The data derive from a study of cytomegalovirus exposure and HLA in healthy donors. The study, taken as a whole, reports: Presence/absence analyses rested on an assumption that sequencing depth was roughly uniform across donors.

PCR involved 60 Vbeta and 13 Jbeta primers. The repertoire was sequenced with immunoSEQ multiplex PCR; TCRdb's copy has only in-frame clones and lacks some. The data hold 100,000 or so clones, with 65% to 75% observed a single time. Sequenced input: PBMCs. This receptor was identified in a woman younger than 30 in good health and CMV-seropositive.

The CDR3 here is CAISEGRTGSYEQYF. CDR3 coding DNA: TGTGCCATCAGTGAAGGAAGGACAGGGTCCTACGAGCAGTACTTC. J is TRBJ2-7 and V is TRBV10-3, with 8 bases that match TRBD1. The V and J ends lost 3 bases and 1 base, in that order; junction bases with no gene match: 5. CDR1 is ENHRY, CDR2 SYGVKD, per germline. CDR3 length equals 15 residues.